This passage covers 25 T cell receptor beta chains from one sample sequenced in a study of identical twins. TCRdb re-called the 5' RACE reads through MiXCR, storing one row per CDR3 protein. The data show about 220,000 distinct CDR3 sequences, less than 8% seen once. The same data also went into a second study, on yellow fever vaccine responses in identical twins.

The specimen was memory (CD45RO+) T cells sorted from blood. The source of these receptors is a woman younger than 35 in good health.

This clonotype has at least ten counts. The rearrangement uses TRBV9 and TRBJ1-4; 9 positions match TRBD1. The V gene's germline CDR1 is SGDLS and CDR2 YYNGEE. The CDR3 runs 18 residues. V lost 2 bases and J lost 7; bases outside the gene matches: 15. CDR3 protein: CASSVSTTGGLEGEKLFF. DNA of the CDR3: TGTGCCAGCAGCGTCTCAACCACAGGGGGCTTAGAAGGTGAAAAACTGTTTTTT.

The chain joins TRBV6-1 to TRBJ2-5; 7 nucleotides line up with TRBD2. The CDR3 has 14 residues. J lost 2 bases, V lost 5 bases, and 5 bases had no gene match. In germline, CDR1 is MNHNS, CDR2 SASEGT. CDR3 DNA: TGTGCCAGCAGTACGGGGGGAACGCAAGAGACCCAGTACTTC. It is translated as CASSTGGTQETQYF.

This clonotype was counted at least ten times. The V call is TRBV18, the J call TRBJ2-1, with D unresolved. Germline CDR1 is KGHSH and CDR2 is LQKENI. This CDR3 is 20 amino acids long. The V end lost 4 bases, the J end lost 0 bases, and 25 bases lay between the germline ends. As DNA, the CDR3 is TGTGCCAGCTCACACACTAACTTCATGGCAGGTCCAAGCTCCTACAATGAGCAGTTCTTC. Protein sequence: CASSHTNFMAGPSSYNEQFF.

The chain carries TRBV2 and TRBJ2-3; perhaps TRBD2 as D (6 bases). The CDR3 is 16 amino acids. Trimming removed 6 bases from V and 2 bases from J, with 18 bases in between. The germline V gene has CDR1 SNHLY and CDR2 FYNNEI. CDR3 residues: CASREDPGVPTDTQYF. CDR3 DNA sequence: TGTGCCAGCAGGGAGGACCCGGGAGTCCCCACAGATACGCAGTATTTT.

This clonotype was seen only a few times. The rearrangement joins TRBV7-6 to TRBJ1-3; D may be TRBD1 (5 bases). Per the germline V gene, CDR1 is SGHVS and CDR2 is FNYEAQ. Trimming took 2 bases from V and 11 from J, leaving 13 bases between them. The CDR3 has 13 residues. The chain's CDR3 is CASSLFIGAAIYF. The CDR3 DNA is TGTGCCAGCAGCTTATTCATCGGGGCCGCCATATATTTT.

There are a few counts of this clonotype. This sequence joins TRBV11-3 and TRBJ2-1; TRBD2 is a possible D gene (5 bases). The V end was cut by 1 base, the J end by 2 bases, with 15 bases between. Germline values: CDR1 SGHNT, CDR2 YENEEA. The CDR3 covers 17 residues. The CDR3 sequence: CASSLASGGFTYNEQFF. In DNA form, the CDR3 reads TGTGCCAGCAGCTTAGCTTCAGGAGGTTTCACCTACAATGAGCAGTTCTTC.

CDR3 region: CASGTNTGELFF. The CDR3 coding sequence is TGTGCCAGCGGGACGAACACCGGGGAGCTGTTTTTT. This sequence joins TRBV6-5 and TRBJ2-2; no clear D gene. The germline gives CDR1 MNHEY, CDR2 SVGAGI. Deletions cut 8 bases from V and 0 bases from J, with 4 bases between. This CDR3 comprises 12 residues.

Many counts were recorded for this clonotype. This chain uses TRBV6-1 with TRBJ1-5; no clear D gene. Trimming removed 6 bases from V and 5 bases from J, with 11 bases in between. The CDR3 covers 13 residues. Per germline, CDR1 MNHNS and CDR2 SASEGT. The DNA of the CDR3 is TGTGCCAGCAGCCCGATCCATTATCAGCCCCAGCATTTT. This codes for CASSPIHYQPQHF.

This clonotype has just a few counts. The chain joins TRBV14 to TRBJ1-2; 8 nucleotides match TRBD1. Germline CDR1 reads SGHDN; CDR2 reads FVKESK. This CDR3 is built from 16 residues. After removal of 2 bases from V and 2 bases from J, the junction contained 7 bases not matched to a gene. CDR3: CASSQRTGKVNYGYTF. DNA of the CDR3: TGTGCCAGCAGCCAAAGGACAGGGAAGGTCAACTATGGCTACACCTTC.

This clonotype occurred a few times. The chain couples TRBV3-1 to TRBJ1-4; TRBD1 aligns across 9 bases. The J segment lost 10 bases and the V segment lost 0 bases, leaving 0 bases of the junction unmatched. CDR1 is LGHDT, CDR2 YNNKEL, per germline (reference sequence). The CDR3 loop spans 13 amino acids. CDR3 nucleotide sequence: TGTGCCAGCAGCCAAGAACAGGGGGCAAAACTGTTTTTT. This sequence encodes CASSQEQGAKLFF.

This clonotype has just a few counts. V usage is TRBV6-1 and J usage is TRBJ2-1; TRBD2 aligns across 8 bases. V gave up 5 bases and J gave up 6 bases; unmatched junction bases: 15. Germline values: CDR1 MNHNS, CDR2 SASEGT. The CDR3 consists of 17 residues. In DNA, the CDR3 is TGTGCCAGCAGTCCCCGCGTGGGAGCGGGAGACGTCAATGAGCAGTTCTTC. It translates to CASSPRVGAGDVNEQFF.

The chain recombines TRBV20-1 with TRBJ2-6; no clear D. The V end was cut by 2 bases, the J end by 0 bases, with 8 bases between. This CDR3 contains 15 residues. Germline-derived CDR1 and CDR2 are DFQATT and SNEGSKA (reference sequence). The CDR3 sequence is CSARSGSSGANVLTF. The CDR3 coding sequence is TGCAGTGCTAGAAGTGGGTCCTCTGGGGCCAACGTCCTGACTTTC.

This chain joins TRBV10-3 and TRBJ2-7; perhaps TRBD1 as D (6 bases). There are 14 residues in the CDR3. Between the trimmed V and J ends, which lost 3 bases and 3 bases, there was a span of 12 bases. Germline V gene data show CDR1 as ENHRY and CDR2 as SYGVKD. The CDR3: CAISEKQGIYEQYF. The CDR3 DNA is TGTGCCATCAGTGAAAAACAGGGTATCTACGAGCAGTACTTC.

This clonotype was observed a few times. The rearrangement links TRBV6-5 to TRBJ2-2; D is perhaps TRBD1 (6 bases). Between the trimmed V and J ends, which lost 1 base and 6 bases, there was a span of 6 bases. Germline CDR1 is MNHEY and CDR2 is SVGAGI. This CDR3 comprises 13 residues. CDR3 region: CASSYWTAGELFF. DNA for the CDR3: TGTGCCAGCAGTTACTGGACAGCCGGGGAGCTGTTTTTT.

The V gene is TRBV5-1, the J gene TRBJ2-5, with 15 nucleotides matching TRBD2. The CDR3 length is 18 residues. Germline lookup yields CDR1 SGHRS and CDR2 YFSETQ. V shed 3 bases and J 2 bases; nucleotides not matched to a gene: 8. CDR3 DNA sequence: TGCGCCAGCAGCTCCGGACTAGCGGGGGGGTCAAAACAAGAGACCCAGTACTTC. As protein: CASSSGLAGGSKQETQYF.

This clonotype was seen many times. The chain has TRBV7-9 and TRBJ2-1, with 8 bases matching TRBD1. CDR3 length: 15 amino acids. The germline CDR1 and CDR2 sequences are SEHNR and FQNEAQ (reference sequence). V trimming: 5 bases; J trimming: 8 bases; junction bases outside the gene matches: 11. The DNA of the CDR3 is TGTGCCAGCAGCGAGGACAGGGATTTGTTGTATGAGCAGTTCTTC. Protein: CASSEDRDLLYEQFF.

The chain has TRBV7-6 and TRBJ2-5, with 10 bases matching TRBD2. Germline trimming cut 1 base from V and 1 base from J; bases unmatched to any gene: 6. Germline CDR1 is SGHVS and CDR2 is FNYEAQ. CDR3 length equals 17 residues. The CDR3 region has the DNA TGTGCCAGCAGCTTAGGCCCCCTAGCGGGGGCCCAAGAGACCCAGTACTTC. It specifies CASSLGPLAGAQETQYF. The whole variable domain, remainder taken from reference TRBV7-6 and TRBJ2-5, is GAGVSQSPRYKVTKRGQDVALRCDPISGHVSLYWYRQALGQGPEFLTYFNYEAQQDKSGLPNDRFSAERPEGSISTLTIQRTEQRDSAMYRCASSLGPLAGAQETQYFGPGTRLLVL.

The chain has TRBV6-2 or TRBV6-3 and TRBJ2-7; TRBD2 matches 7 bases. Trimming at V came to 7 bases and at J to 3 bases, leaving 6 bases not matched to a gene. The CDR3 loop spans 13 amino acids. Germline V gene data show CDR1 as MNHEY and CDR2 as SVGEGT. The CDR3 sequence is CASTQLAYYEQYF. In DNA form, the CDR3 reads TGTGCCAGCACCCAACTAGCGTACTACGAGCAGTACTTC.

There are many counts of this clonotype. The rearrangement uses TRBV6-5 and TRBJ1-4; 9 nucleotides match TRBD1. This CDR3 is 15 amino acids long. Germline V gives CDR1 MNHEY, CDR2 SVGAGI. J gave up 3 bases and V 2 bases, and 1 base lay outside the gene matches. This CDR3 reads CASSYRQGANEKLFF. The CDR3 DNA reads TGTGCCAGCAGTTACCGACAGGGGGCTAATGAAAAACTGTTTTTT.

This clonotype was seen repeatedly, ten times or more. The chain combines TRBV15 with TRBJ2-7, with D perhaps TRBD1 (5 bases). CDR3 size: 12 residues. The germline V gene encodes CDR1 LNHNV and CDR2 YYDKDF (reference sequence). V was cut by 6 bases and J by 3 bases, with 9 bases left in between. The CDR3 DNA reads TGTGCCACCAGAGGCGACAGCTACGAGCAGTACTTC. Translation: CATRGDSYEQYF.

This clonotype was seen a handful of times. CDR3 amino acids: CASSARGSWNEQFF. The CDR3 DNA sequence: TGTGCCAGCAGTGCCAGGGGGTCTTGGAATGAGCAGTTCTTC. The chain links TRBV6-1 to TRBJ2-1; 7 nucleotides agree with TRBD1. Germline V gene sequence: CDR1 MNHNS, CDR2 SASEGT. Trimming took 4 bases from V and 7 from J; bases not matched to a gene: 7. The CDR3 consists of 14 residues.

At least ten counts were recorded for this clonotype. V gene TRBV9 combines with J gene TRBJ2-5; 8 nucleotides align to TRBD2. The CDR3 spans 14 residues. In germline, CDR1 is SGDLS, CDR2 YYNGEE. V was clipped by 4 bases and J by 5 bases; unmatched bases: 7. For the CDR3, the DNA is TGTGCCAGCAGCCCCCGACTAGCGAAGGAGACCCAGTACTTC. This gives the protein CASSPRLAKETQYF.

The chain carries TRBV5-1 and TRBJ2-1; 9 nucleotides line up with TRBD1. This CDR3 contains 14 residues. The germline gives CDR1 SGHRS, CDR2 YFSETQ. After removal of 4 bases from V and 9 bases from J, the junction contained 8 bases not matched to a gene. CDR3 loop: CASSNGQGQGEQFF. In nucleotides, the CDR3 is TGCGCCAGCAGCAATGGACAGGGACAGGGTGAGCAGTTCTTC.

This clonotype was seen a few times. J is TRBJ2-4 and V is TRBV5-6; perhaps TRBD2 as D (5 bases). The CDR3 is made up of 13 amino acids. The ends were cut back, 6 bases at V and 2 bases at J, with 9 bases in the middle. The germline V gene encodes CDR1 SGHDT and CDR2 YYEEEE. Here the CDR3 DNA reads TGTGCCAGCACTTACGGGACCAAAAACATTCAGTACTTC. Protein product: CASTYGTKNIQYF.

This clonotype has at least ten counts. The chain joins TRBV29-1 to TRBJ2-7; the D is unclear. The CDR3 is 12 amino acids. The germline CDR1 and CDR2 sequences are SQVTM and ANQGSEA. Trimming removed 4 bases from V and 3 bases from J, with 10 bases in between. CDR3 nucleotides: TGCAGCGTTGGAGACACGCGCTACGAGCAGTACTTC. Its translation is CSVGDTRYEQYF.